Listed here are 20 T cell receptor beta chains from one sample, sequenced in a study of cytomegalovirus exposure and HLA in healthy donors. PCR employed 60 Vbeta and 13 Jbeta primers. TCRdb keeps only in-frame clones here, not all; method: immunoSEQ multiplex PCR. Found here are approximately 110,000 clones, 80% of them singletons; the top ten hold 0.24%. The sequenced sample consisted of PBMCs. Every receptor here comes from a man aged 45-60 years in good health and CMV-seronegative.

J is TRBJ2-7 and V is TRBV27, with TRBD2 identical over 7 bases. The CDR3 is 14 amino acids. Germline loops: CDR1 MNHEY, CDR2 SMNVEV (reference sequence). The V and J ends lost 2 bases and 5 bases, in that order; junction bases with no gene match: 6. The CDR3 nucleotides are TGTGCCAGCAGTTTAGCGGGAGTCACCCACGAGCAGTACTTC. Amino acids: CASSLAGVTHEQYF.

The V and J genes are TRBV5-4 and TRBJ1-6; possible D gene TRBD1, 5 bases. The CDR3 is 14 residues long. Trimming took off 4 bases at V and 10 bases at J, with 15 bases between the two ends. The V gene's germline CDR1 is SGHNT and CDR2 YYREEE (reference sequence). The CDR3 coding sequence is TGTGCCAGCAGCCCAAGCAGGGTCAGCTCACCCCTCCACTTT. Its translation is CASSPSRVSSPLHF.

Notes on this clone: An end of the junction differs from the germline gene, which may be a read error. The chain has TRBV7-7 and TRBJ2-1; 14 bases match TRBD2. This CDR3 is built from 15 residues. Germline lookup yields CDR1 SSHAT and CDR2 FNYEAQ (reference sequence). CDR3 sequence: CASSPRTSGGNEQFF. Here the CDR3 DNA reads TGTGCTAGCAGCCCTCGGACTAGCGGGGGGAATGAGCAGTTCTTC.

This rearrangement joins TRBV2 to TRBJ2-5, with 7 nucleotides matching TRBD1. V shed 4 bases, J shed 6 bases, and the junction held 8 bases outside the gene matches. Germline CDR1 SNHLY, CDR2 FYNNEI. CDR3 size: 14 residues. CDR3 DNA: TGTGCCAGCAGTGGAGACAGGGCTTTAAAGACCCAGTACTTC. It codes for CASSGDRALKTQYF.

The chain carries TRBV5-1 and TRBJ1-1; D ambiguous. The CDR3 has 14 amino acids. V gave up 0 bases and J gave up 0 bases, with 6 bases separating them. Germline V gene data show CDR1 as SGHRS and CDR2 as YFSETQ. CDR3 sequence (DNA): TGCGCCAGCAGCTTGGTCCCCATGAACACTGAAGCTTTCTTT. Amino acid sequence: CASSLVPMNTEAFF.

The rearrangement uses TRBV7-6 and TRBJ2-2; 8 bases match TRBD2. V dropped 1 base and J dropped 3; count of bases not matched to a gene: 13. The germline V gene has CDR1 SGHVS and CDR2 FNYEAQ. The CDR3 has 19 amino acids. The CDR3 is CASSLVLLAVATDTGELFF. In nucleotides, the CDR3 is TGTGCCAGCAGCTTAGTTTTACTAGCGGTCGCTACGGACACCGGGGAGCTGTTTTTT.

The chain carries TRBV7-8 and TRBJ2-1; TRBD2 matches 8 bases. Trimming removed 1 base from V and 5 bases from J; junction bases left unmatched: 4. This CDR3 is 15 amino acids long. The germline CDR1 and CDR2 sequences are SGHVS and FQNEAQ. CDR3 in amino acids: CASSLEGTRDNEQFF. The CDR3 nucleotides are TGTGCCAGCAGCTTAGAGGGGACTAGGGACAATGAGCAGTTCTTC. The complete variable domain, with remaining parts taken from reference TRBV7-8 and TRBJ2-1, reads GAGVSQSPRYKVAKRGQDVALRCDPISGHVSLFWYQQALGQGPEFLTYFQNEAQLDKSGLPSDRFFAERPEGSVSTLKIQRTQQEDSAVYLCASSLEGTRDNEQFFGPGTRLTVL.

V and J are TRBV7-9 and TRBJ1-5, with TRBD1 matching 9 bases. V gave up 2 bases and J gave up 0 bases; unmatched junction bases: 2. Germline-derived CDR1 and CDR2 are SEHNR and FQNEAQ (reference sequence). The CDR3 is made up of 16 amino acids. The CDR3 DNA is TGTGCCAGCAGCTTACGGACAGGGGATAGCAATCAGCCCCAGCATTTT. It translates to CASSLRTGDSNQPQHF.

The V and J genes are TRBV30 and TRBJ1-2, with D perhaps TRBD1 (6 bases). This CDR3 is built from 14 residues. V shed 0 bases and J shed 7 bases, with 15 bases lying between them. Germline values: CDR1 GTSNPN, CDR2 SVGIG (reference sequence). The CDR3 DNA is TGTGCCTGGAGTGTAGGGCAGGGGAATCGTGGCTACACCTTC. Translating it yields CAWSVGQGNRGYTF.

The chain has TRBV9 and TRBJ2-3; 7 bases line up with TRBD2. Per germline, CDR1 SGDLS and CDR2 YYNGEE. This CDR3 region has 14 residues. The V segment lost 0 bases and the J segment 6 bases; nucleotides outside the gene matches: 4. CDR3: CASSVVGEGDTQYF. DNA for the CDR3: TGTGCCAGCAGCGTAGTGGGGGAGGGGGATACGCAGTATTTT.

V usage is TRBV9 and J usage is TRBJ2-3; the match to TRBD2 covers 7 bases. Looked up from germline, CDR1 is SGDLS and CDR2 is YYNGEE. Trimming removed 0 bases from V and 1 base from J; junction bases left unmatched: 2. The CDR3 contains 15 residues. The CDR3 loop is CASSVVSGGTDTQYF. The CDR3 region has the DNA TGTGCCAGCAGCGTAGTAAGCGGGGGCACAGATACGCAGTATTTT.

CDR3 region: CASSQDRDYRPYNEQFF. CDR3 DNA sequence: TGCGCCAGCAGCCAGGACCGGGACTATCGACCCTACAATGAGCAGTTCTTC. The gene calls are TRBV4-3 and TRBJ2-1, with TRBD2 identical over 7 bases. The CDR3 has 17 residues. Trimming at V came to 3 bases and at J to 2 bases, leaving 10 bases not matched to a gene. Per germline, CDR1 LGHNA and CDR2 YSLEER.

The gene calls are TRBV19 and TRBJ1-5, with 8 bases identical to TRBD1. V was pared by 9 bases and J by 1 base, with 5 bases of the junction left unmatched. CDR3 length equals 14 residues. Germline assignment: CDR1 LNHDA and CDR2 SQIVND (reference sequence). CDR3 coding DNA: TGTGCCAGCAAAGACAGGGGCAGCAATCAGCCCCAGCATTTT. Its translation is CASKDRGSNQPQHF.

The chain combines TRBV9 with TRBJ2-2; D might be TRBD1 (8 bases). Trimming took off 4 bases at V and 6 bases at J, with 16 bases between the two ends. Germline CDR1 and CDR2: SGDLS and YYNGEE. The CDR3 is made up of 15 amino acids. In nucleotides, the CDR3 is TGTGCCAGCAGCTCGACAGGGGAGGGGGCCGGGGAGCTGTTTTTT. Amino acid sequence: CASSSTGEGAGELFF.

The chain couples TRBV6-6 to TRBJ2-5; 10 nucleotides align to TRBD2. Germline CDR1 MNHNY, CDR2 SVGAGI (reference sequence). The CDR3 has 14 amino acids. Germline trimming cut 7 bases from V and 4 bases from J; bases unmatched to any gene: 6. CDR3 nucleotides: TGTGCCAGCAACCTAGCGGGGGTTACAGAGACCCAGTACTTC. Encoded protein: CASNLAGVTETQYF.

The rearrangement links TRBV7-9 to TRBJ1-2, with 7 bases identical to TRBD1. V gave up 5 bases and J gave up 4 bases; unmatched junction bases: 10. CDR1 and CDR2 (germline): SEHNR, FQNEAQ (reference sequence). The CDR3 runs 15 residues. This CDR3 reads CASSRAGTAVYGYTF. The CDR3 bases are TGTGCCAGCAGCCGTGCAGGGACAGCCGTCTATGGCTACACCTTC. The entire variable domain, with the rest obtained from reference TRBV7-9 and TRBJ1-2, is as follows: DTGVSQNPRHKITKRGQNVTFRCDPISEHNRLYWYRQTLGQGPEFLTYFQNEAQLEKSRLLSDRFSAERPKGSFSTLEIQRTEQGDSAMYLCASSRAGTAVYGYTFGSGTRLTVV.

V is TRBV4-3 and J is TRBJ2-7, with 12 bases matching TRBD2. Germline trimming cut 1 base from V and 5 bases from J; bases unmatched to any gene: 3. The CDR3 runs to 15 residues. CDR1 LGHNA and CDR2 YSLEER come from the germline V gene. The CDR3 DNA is TGCGCCAGCAGCCAAGGGCTAGCGGGAGGGAACGAGCAGTACTTC. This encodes CASSQGLAGGNEQYF.

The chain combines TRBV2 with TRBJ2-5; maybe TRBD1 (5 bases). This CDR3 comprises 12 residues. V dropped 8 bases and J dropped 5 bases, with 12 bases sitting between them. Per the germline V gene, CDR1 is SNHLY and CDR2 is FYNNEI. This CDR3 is CASGRGGETQYF. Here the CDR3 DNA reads TGTGCCAGCGGAAGGGGTGGGGAGACCCAGTACTTC. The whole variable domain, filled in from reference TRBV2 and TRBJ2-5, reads EPEVTQTPSHQVTQMGQEVILRCVPISNHLYFYWYRQILGQKVEFLVSFYNNEISEKSEIFDDQFSVERPDGSNFTLKIRSTKLEDSAMYFCASGRGGETQYFGPGTRLLVL.

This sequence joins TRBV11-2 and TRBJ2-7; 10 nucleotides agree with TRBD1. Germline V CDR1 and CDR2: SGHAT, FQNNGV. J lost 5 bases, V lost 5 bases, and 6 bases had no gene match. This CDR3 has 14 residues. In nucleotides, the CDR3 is TGTGCCAGCAGCCCCGGACAGGGGGGCGACGAGCAGTACTTC. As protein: CASSPGQGGDEQYF.

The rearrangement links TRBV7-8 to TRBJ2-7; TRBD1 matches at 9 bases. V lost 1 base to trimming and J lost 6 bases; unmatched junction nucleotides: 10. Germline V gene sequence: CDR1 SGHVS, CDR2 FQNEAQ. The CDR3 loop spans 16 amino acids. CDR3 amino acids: CASSLETGTGTCEQYF. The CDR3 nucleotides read TGTGCCAGCAGCTTAGAAACTGGGACAGGGACGTGCGAGCAGTACTTC.